This T cell receptor (beta chain) derives from a study of T cell repertoires in cytomegalovirus infection. Study as a whole: The study used recently identified HLA-C-restricted and well-studied HLA-B-restricted CMV epitopes. Public TCR beta signature analysis indicated the presence of both CMV infection and matching HLA type.

Findings and caveats of the study: CMV-specific TCR beta clonotypes restricted by HLA-C dominated the ex vivo response.

CDR3 length: 12 residues. The V and J ends lost 8 bases and 4 bases respectively, with 14 bases between them. The germline gives CDR1 SQVTM, CDR2 ANQGSEA. TCRdb re-derived calls from the reads in MiXCR, one entry per CDR3 protein. The sample carries 250,000 to 300,000 distinct CDR3 sequences, approximately 22% recorded once. This clonotype was picked up a small number of times. Its matching antigen is unknown. This rearrangement joins TRBV29-1 to TRBJ1-1; D unclear. The input for sequencing was cultured PBMCs, taken from culture after CMV antigen stimulation. This sequence was found in a human donor in good health (CMV status not recorded). Some clones in this sample may be carry-over from other donors' samples. The CDR3 sequence: CSSAFRGTEAFF. The CDR3, as DNA: TGCAGCAGTGCCTTCCGAGGCACTGAAGCTTTCTTT. Full variable domain (missing parts from reference TRBV29-1 and TRBJ1-1): SAVISQKPSRDICQRGTSLTIQCQVDSQVTMMFWYRQQPGQSLTLIATANQGSEATYESGFVIDKFPISRPNLTFSTLTVSNMSPEDSSIYLCSSAFRGTEAFFGQGTRLTVV.